This TCR beta chain was recovered during a study of shared clonotypes between healthy human individuals. Background on the study: Each donor's CD4 naive and CD4 memory cells filled three plates apiece, CD8 naive two, and CD8 memory one.

The naive CD8 population came from CD45RO-negative cells selected for CCR7, without terminally differentiated effector memory CD45RA+ cells. All donors were Caucasian adults living in Nashville, Tennessee. Study-wide results and limits: Around 4.7% was the fraction of naive CD4 clonotypes found shared across a few donors.

Turning to this clone: Its antigen is not identified.

The germline V gene encodes CDR1 MNHEY and CDR2 SVGAGI. The V gene lost 4 bases and the J gene lost 10 bases, with 11 bases spanning the gap. The CDR3 is made up of 12 amino acids. Sequencing was performed with immunoSEQ multiplex PCR; in TCRdb, only in-frame clones are kept and a portion is missing. The sample carries about 800,000 clones, 96% recorded once. The sample comprised naive CD8+ T cells sorted from blood. The J gene is TRBJ2-1, the V gene TRBV6-5; D is undetermined. The TCR originated in a man aged 25 to 40 in good health. The CDR3, as DNA: TGTGCCAGCAGTTCTCTCGACCAAGAGCAGTTCTTC. It specifies CASSSLDQEQFF.